Below are 7 T cell receptor beta chains sequenced from a single sample in a study of blood T cell repertoires in COVID-19. TCRdb keeps only in-frame clones here, not all; method: immunoSEQ multiplex PCR. Found here are roughly 42,000 clones, 89% of them singletons; the top ten hold around 6.2%. Source material: peripheral blood. The source is a human donor in a cohort sampled during active COVID-19.

The rearrangement uses TRBV9 and TRBJ1-3; D perhaps matches TRBD1 (5 bases). V dropped 5 bases and J dropped 0 bases, with 9 bases sitting between them. In germline, CDR1 is SGDLS, CDR2 YYNGEE. This CDR3 spans 14 amino acids. CDR3 DNA sequence: TGTGCCAGCAGTGGTGGACACTCTGGAAACACCATATATTTT. Translated: CASSGGHSGNTIYF.

The rearrangement joins TRBV5-1 to TRBJ1-4, with D perhaps matching TRBD1 (6 bases). Trimming took 1 base from V and 2 from J, leaving 12 bases between them. This CDR3 is built from 16 residues. The V gene's germline CDR1 is SGHRS and CDR2 YFSETQ. The CDR3 protein is CASSLSPGETNEKLFF. As DNA, the CDR3 is TGCGCCAGCAGCTTGTCGCCAGGGGAGACTAATGAAAAACTGTTTTTT.

This rearrangement joins TRBV19 to TRBJ2-3; 9 bases fit TRBD2. This CDR3 comprises 17 residues. V was pared by 6 bases and J by 4 bases, with 14 bases of the junction left unmatched. The germline gives CDR1 LNHDA, CDR2 SQIVND (reference sequence). CDR3 loop: CASSYTRGGARADTQYF. The CDR3 coding sequence is TGTGCCAGTAGCTATACGCGCGGGGGGGCCCGGGCAGATACGCAGTATTTT.

V gene TRBV6-6 combines with J gene TRBJ1-4, with D unresolved. The CDR3 is 14 amino acids. V was shortened by 6 bases and J by 5 bases, with 13 bases between the two germline ends. The germline gives CDR1 MNHNY, CDR2 SVGAGI (reference sequence). The CDR3 bases are TGTGCCAGCAGGGTCCCGGGTCGGAATGAAAAACTGTTTTTT. Translating it yields CASRVPGRNEKLFF.

The chain couples TRBV5-1 to TRBJ2-7; possible D gene TRBD2, 5 bases. This CDR3 is built from 15 residues. Germline CDR1 SGHRS, CDR2 YFSETQ. V lost 4 bases and J 5 bases, leaving 19 bases between the germline ends. CDR3 DNA: TGCGCCAGCAGCCTACGGGATTCCCTTTGGGACGAGCAGTACTTC. Protein sequence: CASSLRDSLWDEQYF.

This chain links TRBV25-1 with TRBJ2-5, with TRBD1 matching over 9 bases. The length of the CDR3 is 15 residues. The J segment lost 0 bases and the V segment lost 8 bases, leaving 7 bases of the junction unmatched. Germline CDR1 MGHDK, CDR2 SYGVNS. The CDR3 reads CASAWTGEYQETQYF. The CDR3 DNA is TGTGCCAGCGCATGGACAGGGGAGTACCAAGAGACCCAGTACTTC.

The chain couples TRBV7-2 to TRBJ2-1, with a tentative D call TRBD1 (5 bases). The ends were cut back, 0 bases at V and 3 bases at J, with 9 bases in the middle. The CDR3 consists of 15 residues. Germline V CDR1 and CDR2: SGHTA, FQGNSA. In DNA form, the CDR3 reads TGTGCCAGCAGCTTAGCAGGGGCCTACTACAATGAGCAGTTCTTC. Amino acid sequence: CASSLAGAYYNEQFF.